Each of the 25 T cell receptor beta chains below was sequenced from the same sample in a study of control samples from healthy donors and cancer patients. Repertoires were generated with immunoSEQ multiplex PCR, while TCRdb's copy carries only in-frame clones and drops some. The profile covers 140,000 to 150,000 clones, with more than 90% appearing a single time and more than 3% taken by the ten largest. Sequencing used blood. The receptors stem from a man aged 30 to 39 in good health.

The table lists this clone with a few counts. The gene calls are TRBV5-4 and TRBJ1-1, with a weak D call TRBD1 (5 bases). Looked up from germline, CDR1 is SGHNT and CDR2 is YYREEE (reference sequence). The CDR3 has 16 amino acids. V lost 4 bases, J lost 0 bases, and 16 bases lay in between. The DNA for the CDR3 is TGTGCCAGCAGCCCGGACCTTGGGGGGGTGAACACTGAAGCTTTCTTT. Its translation is CASSPDLGGVNTEAFF.

This chain connects TRBV3-1 (or the pseudogene TRBV3-2) to TRBJ2-7; no clear D gene. CDR3 length: 12 residues. Deletions cut 0 bases from V and 6 bases from J, with 6 bases between. Germline-derived CDR1 and CDR2 are LGHDT and YNNKEL (reference sequence). DNA of the CDR3: TGTGCCAGCAGCCAAGATGATGGCGAGCAGTACTTC. Translation: CASSQDDGEQYF.

The J gene is TRBJ1-1, the V gene TRBV19; the D is unclear. The CDR3 is 14 amino acids. CDR1 LNHDA and CDR2 SQIVND come from the germline V gene (reference sequence). V lost 5 bases, J lost 1 base, and 11 bases lay in between. The CDR3 reads CASSLTNWNTEAFF. The CDR3 coding sequence is TGTGCCAGTAGTTTAACAAATTGGAACACTGAAGCTTTCTTT.

The rearrangement joins TRBV29-1 to TRBJ1-2; the match to TRBD1 covers 10 bases. Per the germline V gene, CDR1 is SQVTM and CDR2 is ANQGSEA. The CDR3 is made up of 14 amino acids. V shed 6 bases, J shed 8 bases, and the junction held 12 bases outside the gene matches. The CDR3 sequence is CSVAAGQGMRGYTF. CDR3 DNA: TGCAGCGTCGCCGCGGGACAGGGGATGAGGGGCTACACCTTC.

The chain employs TRBV18 and TRBJ2-7; the match to TRBD1 covers 7 bases. Per germline, CDR1 KGHSH and CDR2 LQKENI. The CDR3 length is 14 residues. V gave up 3 bases and J gave up 2 bases; unmatched junction bases: 4. The CDR3 is CASSPLQGTYEQYF. The CDR3 nucleotides read TGTGCCAGCTCACCTTTACAGGGGACCTACGAGCAGTACTTC.

The DNA for the CDR3 is TGCGCCAGCAGCCAAGTAGGAGAGAACACTGAAGCTTTCTTT. Translating gives CASSQVGENTEAFF. This chain joins TRBV4-1 and TRBJ1-1; no firm D call. There are 14 residues in the CDR3. Trimming took 1 base from V and 1 from J, leaving 7 bases between them. The germline V gene encodes CDR1 MGHRA and CDR2 YSYEKL.

The chain is built from TRBV6-6 and TRBJ2-1, with 10 nucleotides matching TRBD2. CDR3 length: 14 amino acids. The V segment lost 7 bases and the J segment 5 bases; nucleotides outside the gene matches: 5. Germline CDR1 MNHNY, CDR2 SVGAGI (reference sequence). The CDR3 DNA sequence: TGTGCCAGCAAAACTAGCGGGGAAAACAATGAGCAGTTCTTC. It codes for CASKTSGENNEQFF.

This chain connects TRBV6-5 to TRBJ1-5, with D tentatively TRBD1 (6 bases). Germline loops: CDR1 MNHEY, CDR2 SVGAGI. Trimming shortened V by 6 bases and J by 7 bases, and 13 bases separated the two germline ends. The CDR3 has 13 amino acids. The CDR3 DNA reads as TGTGCCAGCAGAGTAACAGGGACCCAGCCCCAGCATTTT. Its protein product is CASRVTGTQPQHF.

The chain couples TRBV27 to TRBJ1-3; D may be TRBD1 (6 bases). CDR3 length: 14 amino acids. The germline gives CDR1 MNHEY, CDR2 SMNVEV (reference sequence). The germline V and J ends were trimmed by 5 bases and 1 base, with 9 bases remaining between them. In nucleotides, the CDR3 is TGTGCCAGCAGTAATACAGGGTCTGGAAACACCATATATTTT. It is translated as CASSNTGSGNTIYF.

This clone showed up just once. This chain joins TRBV30 and TRBJ1-1; D not certain. V gave up 5 bases and J gave up 0 bases, with 19 bases separating them. This CDR3 is built from 16 residues. Germline CDR1 reads GTSNPN; CDR2 reads SVGIG (reference sequence). For the CDR3, the DNA is TGTGCCTGGGATACCGGACCATCTAGAATGAACACTGAAGCTTTCTTT. This encodes CAWDTGPSRMNTEAFF. Full variable domain (missing parts from reference TRBV30 and TRBJ1-1): SQTIHQWPATLVQPVGSPLSLECTVEGTSNPNLYWYRQAAGRGLQLLFYSVGIGQISSEVPQNLSASRPQDRQFILSSKKLLLSDSGFYLCAWDTGPSRMNTEAFFGQGTRLTVV.

The V gene is TRBV6-1, the J gene TRBJ1-2; tentative D call: TRBD1 (6 bases). This CDR3 spans 15 amino acids. V gave up 2 bases and J gave up 4 bases, with 14 bases separating them. The germline V gene encodes CDR1 MNHNS and CDR2 SASEGT. This chain's CDR3 is CASSETLTGAYGYTF. CDR3 sequence (DNA): TGTGCCAGCAGTGAAACGTTGACAGGTGCCTATGGCTACACCTTC.

The CDR3 nucleotides are TGTGCCAGCAGGCGCCACCGGGGGGAGCTGTTTTTT. This codes for CASRRHRGELFF. The V and J genes are TRBV28 and TRBJ2-2; D is undetermined. There are 12 residues in the CDR3. The V end was cut by 6 bases, the J end by 8 bases, with 10 bases between. Germline V CDR1 and CDR2: MDHEN, SYDVKM.

This chain joins TRBV24-1 and TRBJ1-1; possible D gene TRBD1, 6 bases. The V gene lost 0 bases and the J gene lost 0 bases, with 10 bases spanning the gap. Germline-derived CDR1 and CDR2 are KGHDR and SFDVKD. The CDR3 has 16 amino acids. The CDR3, as DNA: TGTGCCACCAGTGATTTGGACAGGCGTGTGAACACTGAAGCTTTCTTT. Protein: CATSDLDRRVNTEAFF.

In this sample, this clone turned up once. The chain joins TRBV7-2 to TRBJ1-1, with TRBD1 as a possible D gene (5 bases). Germline CDR1 reads SGHTA; CDR2 reads FQGNSA. CDR3 length: 15 amino acids. V lost 4 bases and J lost 2, with 14 bases in between. Written as DNA, the CDR3 is TGTGCCAGCAGCTCACGCTCAGGGTCCAACACTGAAGCTTTCTTT. Translated, it gives CASSSRSGSNTEAFF.

The chain joins TRBV19 to TRBJ2-3; D perhaps matches TRBD2 (6 bases). V shed 4 bases and J shed 2 bases, with 16 bases lying between them. The germline gives CDR1 LNHDA, CDR2 SQIVND (reference sequence). The CDR3 sequence is 16 residues long. This CDR3 is CASSSSEGFITDTQYF. In nucleotides, the CDR3 is TGTGCCAGTAGTAGTTCGGAGGGATTTATCACAGATACGCAGTATTTT.

The V and J genes are TRBV7-9 and TRBJ1-1; D not certain. Looked up from germline, CDR1 is SEHNR and CDR2 is FQNEAQ (reference sequence). There are 16 residues in the CDR3. Trimming shortened V by 5 bases and J by 3 bases, and 19 bases separated the two germline ends. The CDR3 nucleotides read TGTGCCAGCAGCCCCGCGAGGGCATCATCCGACACTGAAGCTTTCTTT. Its protein is CASSPARASSDTEAFF.

This chain links TRBV5-4 with TRBJ2-7; no reliable D call. V lost 2 bases to trimming and J lost 2 bases, with 8 bases between them. Germline loops: CDR1 SGHNT, CDR2 YYREEE (reference sequence). CDR3 size: 13 residues. CDR3 amino acids: CASSFKGTYEQYF. CDR3 nucleotide sequence: TGTGCCAGCAGCTTTAAAGGGACCTACGAGCAGTACTTC.

V and J are TRBV19 and TRBJ1-1; no definite D call. The CDR3 is made up of 14 amino acids. Per germline, CDR1 LNHDA and CDR2 SQIVND (reference sequence). Between the trimmed V and J ends, which lost 6 bases and 1 base, there was a span of 12 bases. Written as DNA, the CDR3 is TGTGCCAGTAGCCCAGCGAACCGGAACACTGAAGCTTTCTTT. It translates to CASSPANRNTEAFF.

The chain carries TRBV5-1 and TRBJ2-1, with 8 bases that match TRBD1. There are 15 residues in the CDR3. J lost 4 bases, V lost 2 bases, and 5 bases had no gene match. Germline V gene data show CDR1 as SGHRS and CDR2 as YFSETQ. CDR3 protein: CASSLGQGSYNEQFF. In nucleotides, the CDR3 is TGCGCCAGCAGCTTAGGACAGGGTTCTTACAATGAGCAGTTCTTC.

The chain has TRBV19 and TRBJ1-2, with D possibly TRBD1 on 5 matching bases. In germline, CDR1 is LNHDA, CDR2 SQIVND (reference sequence). CDR3 length: 15 residues. V lost 5 bases to trimming and J lost 4 bases, with 17 bases between them. Here the CDR3 DNA reads TGTGCCAGTAGTGAACCGGGACCGAAACTCTATGGCTACACCTTC. It is translated as CASSEPGPKLYGYTF.

The chain couples TRBV12-5 to TRBJ1-5; TRBD1 is a possible D gene (6 bases). The CDR3 totals 14 residues. CDR1 LGHNT and CDR2 FRNRAP come from the germline V gene. Trimming left V 2 bases short and J 5 bases short, with 10 bases between. The CDR3 sequence is CASGLYSGDQPQHF. The CDR3 DNA reads as TGTGCTAGTGGTTTGTATTCAGGGGATCAGCCCCAGCATTTT.

V and J are TRBV11-2 and TRBJ1-2; no firm D call. The germline V gene encodes CDR1 SGHAT and CDR2 FQNNGV. CDR3 length: 13 amino acids. Trimming left V 6 bases short and J 4 bases short, with 12 bases between. The CDR3 here is CASSSTVSYGYTF. The CDR3 DNA sequence: TGTGCCAGCAGTTCCACAGTAAGCTATGGCTACACCTTC.

Only one count was recorded for this clone. The J gene is TRBJ1-4, the V gene TRBV9, with D maybe TRBD1 (5 bases). V was cut by 0 bases and J by 5 bases, with 11 bases left in between. The CDR3 totals 15 residues. Germline CDR1 reads SGDLS; CDR2 reads YYNGEE. CDR3 DNA: TGTGCCAGCAGCGTAGTCGGGGCAGGGAATGAAAAACTGTTTTTT. Translation: CASSVVGAGNEKLFF.

This clone was found once. Distinct nucleotide sequences in the sample also encode this CDR3. V is TRBV6-5 and J is TRBJ1-6, with D perhaps TRBD1 (5 bases). The CDR3 is 12 residues long. Germline-derived CDR1 and CDR2 are MNHEY and SVGAGI. The V end lost 5 bases, the J end lost 6 bases, and 5 bases lay between the germline ends. The CDR3 nucleotides read TGTGCCAGCAGTCAGGGTAATTCACCCCTCCACTTT. Amino acids: CASSQGNSPLHF.

The chain has TRBV9 and TRBJ2-3; 14 bases are a match to TRBD2. The CDR3 is 18 amino acids. J was trimmed by 0 bases and V by 3 bases; bases with no gene match: 6. From germline, CDR1 is SGDLS and CDR2 YYNGEE. In nucleotides, the CDR3 is TGTGCCAGCAGCGCGACAGGGACTAGCGGGGGTAGCACAGATACGCAGTATTTT. Its protein is CASSATGTSGGSTDTQYF.